This TCR beta chain was retrieved from a study of cytomegalovirus exposure and HLA in healthy donors. The PCR contained 60 Vbeta and 13 Jbeta primers. Using immunoSEQ multiplex PCR, the repertoire was profiled, and TCRdb retains in-frame clones only, with some absent. The data contain approximately 110,000 clones, under 85% of them seen just once; the ten biggest clones take up about 8.6%. V shed 5 bases and J shed 4 bases, with 12 bases lying between them. Germline CDR1 and CDR2: SEHNR and FQNEAQ (reference sequence). This CDR3 is 14 amino acids long. On this clone: Its antigen is not identified.

Overall study results and limits: Reportedly, diagnosis of cytomegalovirus status by the classifier showed high specificity and sensitivity. Later on, a genetic analysis was performed. It linked a missense variant in DCLRE1C with V- and J-gene trimming of TCR beta. Presence/absence results assume similar sequencing depth per donor, which may not hold. Common viral pathogens seemed to be connected with several of the most significant clusters, according to a later analysis.

The sequence derives from a woman aged 40 to 49 in good health and CMV-seropositive. The specimen sequenced was PBMCs. The rearrangement links TRBV7-9 to TRBJ1-3, with D uncertain. The CDR3, as DNA: TGTGCCAGCAGCGCCACGATCGGGGGAAACACCATATATTTT. Translated: CASSATIGGNTIYF.